This TCR beta chain emerged from a study of blood T cell repertoires in COVID-19. The table came from immunoSEQ multiplex PCR; TCRdb's copy has only in-frame clones and leaves some out. The table includes 22,000 or so clones, 75% to 90% detected once. Per the germline V gene, CDR1 is LNHNV and CDR2 is YYDKDF (reference sequence). The V end was cut by 0 bases, the J end by 0 bases, with 6 bases between. This CDR3 comprises 15 residues. The sample comprised peripheral blood. The chain joins TRBV15 to TRBJ1-3; D is undetermined. The receptor was derived from a woman aged 60-75 years with active COVID-19. CDR3 nucleotide sequence: TGTGCCACCAGCAGAGACAGGAACTCTGGAAACACCATATATTTT. This gives the protein CATSRDRNSGNTIYF.